The rows below give T cell receptor beta chains drawn from one sample of a study of neurological immune-mediated disorders. A single record per CDR3 protein comes from TCRdb applying MiXCR to the 5' RACE reads. Seen here are about 38,000 distinct CDR3 sequences, about 4.8% observed once, and the top ten hold about 9%. Specimen: CD4+ T cells from blood. The receptors shown here come from a man aged 18 to 29 in good health. CDR3s include the opening cysteine and the closing phenylalanine or tryptophan. D genes are given only for firm matches. Each size is how often the clone was seen (once, few, many) or a class if it is expanded.

many	TRBV6-2/TRBV6-3	TRBJ2-2	NA	TGTGCCAGCAAGGACCAGAACACCGGGGAGCTGTTTTTT	CASKDQNTGELFF
many	TRBV20-1	TRBJ2-7	NA	TGCAGTGCTAACACGCCTAGGGGGGAAGCCTACGAGCAGTACTTC	CSANTPRGEAYEQYF
many	TRBV7-2	TRBJ2-1	NA	TGTGCCAGCAGCTTAGCGGCCCCGGAGCAGTTCTTC	CASSLAAPEQFF
many	TRBV5-1	TRBJ1-6	TRBD1	TGCGCCAGCAGCCTGACAGGGATGGCCTATAATTCACCCCTCCACTTT	CASSLTGMAYNSPLHF
many	TRBV5-1	TRBJ2-1	NA	TGCGCCAGCAGCGTTCAGTACAATGAGCAGTTCTTC	CASSVQYNEQFF
many	TRBV11-2	TRBJ2-1	NA	TGTGCCAGCACCCTGAGGGGAGGCTCCTACAATGAGCAGTTCTTC	CASTLRGGSYNEQFF
many	TRBV20-1	TRBJ2-7	TRBD2	TGCAGTGCTGGAAGCGCGGGGGGCTCCTACGAGCAGTACTTC	CSAGSAGGSYEQYF
many	TRBV5-1	TRBJ2-3	TRBD1	TGCGCCAGCAGCAGAGGGACAGGGGGCGCAGATACGCAGTATTTT	CASSRGTGGADTQYF
many	TRBV20-1	TRBJ2-5	TRBD2	TGCAGTGCGGAGGGGACCGATGGACTAGCGGGGGCGGAGACCCAGTACTTC	CSAEGTDGLAGAETQYF
many	TRBV20-1	TRBJ2-1	NA	TGCAGTGCCACCCACGGCGCCTCCAATGAGCAGTTCTTC	CSATHGASNEQFF
many	TRBV11-2	TRBJ2-1	TRBD2	TGTGCCAGCAGCTTTCCTAGCGGGGGGACCTACAATGAGCAGTTCTTC	CASSFPSGGTYNEQFF
many	TRBV29-1	TRBJ2-3	TRBD1	TGCAGCGTTGCGGTGGCAGGGGGCTCGGATACGCAGTATTTT	CSVAVAGGSDTQYF